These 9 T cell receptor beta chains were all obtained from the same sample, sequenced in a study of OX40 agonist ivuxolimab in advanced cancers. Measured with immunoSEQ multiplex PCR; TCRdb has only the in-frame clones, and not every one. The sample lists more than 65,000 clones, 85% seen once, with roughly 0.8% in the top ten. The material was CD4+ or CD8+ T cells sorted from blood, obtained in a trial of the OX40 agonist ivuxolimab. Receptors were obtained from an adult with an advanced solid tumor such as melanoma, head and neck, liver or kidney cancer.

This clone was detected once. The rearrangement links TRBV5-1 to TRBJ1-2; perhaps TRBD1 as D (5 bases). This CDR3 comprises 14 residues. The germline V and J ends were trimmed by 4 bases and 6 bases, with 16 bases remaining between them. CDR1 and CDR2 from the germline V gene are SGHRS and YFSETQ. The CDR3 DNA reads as TGCGCCAGCAGCCCAGGGAATTCCTACCATGGCTACACCTTC. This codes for CASSPGNSYHGYTF.

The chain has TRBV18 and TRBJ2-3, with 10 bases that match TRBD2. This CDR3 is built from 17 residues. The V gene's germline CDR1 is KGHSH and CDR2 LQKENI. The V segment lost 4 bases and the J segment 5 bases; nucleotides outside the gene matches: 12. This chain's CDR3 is CASSLTYSGRAIDTQYF. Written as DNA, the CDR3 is TGTGCCAGCTCACTTACCTACAGCGGGAGGGCGATAGATACGCAGTATTTT.

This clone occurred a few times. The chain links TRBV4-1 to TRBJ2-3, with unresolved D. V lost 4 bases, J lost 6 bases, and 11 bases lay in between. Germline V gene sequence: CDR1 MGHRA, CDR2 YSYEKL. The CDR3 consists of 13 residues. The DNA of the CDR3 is TGCGCCAGCAGCCGGAATCTACTTGATACGCAGTATTTT. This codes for CASSRNLLDTQYF.

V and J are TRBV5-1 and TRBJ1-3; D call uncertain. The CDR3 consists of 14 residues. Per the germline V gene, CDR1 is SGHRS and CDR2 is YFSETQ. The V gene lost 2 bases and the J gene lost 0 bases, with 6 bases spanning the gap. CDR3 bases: TGCGCCAGCAGCTTTATGGACTCTGGAAACACCATATATTTT. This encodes CASSFMDSGNTIYF.

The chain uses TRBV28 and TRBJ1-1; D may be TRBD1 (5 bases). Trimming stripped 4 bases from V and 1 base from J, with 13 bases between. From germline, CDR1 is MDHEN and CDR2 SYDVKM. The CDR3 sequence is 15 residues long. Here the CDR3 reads CASSSGGEANTEAFF. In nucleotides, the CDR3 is TGTGCCAGCAGTTCGGGAGGGGAGGCGAACACTGAAGCTTTCTTT. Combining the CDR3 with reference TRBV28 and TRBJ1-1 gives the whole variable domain DVKVTQSSRYLVKRTGEKVFLECVQDMDHENMFWYRQDPGLGLRLIYFSYDVKMKEKGDIPEGYSVSREKKERFSLILESASTNQTSMYLCASSSGGEANTEAFFGQGTRLTVV.

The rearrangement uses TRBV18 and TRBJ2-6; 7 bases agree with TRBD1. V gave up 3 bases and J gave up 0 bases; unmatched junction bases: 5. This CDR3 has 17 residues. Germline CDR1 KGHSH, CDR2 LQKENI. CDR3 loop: CASSPTTGASGANVLTF. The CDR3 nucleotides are TGTGCCAGCTCACCGACCACAGGGGCCTCTGGGGCCAACGTCCTGACTTTC.

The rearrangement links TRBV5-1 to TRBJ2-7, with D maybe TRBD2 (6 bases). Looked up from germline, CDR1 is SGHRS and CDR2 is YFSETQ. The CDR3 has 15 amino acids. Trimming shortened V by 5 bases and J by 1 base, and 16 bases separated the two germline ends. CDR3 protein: CASRASGTRSYEQYF. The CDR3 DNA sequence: TGCGCCAGCAGGGCTTCCGGGACTCGGTCCTACGAGCAGTACTTC. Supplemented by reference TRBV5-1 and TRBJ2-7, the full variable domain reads KAGVTQTPRYLIKTRGQQVTLSCSPISGHRSVSWYQQTPGQGLQFLFEYFSETQRNKGNFPGRFSGRQFSNSRSEMNVSTLELGDSALYLCASRASGTRSYEQYFGPGTRLTVT.

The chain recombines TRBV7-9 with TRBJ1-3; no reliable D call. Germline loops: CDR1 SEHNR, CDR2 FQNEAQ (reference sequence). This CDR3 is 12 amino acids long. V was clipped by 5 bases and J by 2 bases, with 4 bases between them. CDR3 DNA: TGTGCCAGCAGCCTCCCTGGAAACACCATATATTTT. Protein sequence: CASSLPGNTIYF.

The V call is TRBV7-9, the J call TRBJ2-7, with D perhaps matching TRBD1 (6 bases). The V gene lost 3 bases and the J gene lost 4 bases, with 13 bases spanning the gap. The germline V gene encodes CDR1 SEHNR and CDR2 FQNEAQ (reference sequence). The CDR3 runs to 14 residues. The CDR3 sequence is CASSFDRRVYEQYF. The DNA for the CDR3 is TGTGCCAGCAGCTTTGACAGGCGAGTATACGAGCAGTACTTC.